This T cell receptor beta chain was captured in a study of graft-versus-host responses after intestinal transplantation. Here immunoSEQ multiplex PCR was the method, and the copy in TCRdb shows in-frame clones only, minus some. The sample consists of about 120,000 clones, approximately 90% of them appearing once. Study-level findings and limits: Some GvH clones appeared in ileal mucosa or blood before recipient bone marrow.

This CDR3 is 15 amino acids long. Germline CDR1 reads MNHEY; CDR2 reads SVGAGI. J lost 2 bases, V lost 0 bases, and 2 bases had no gene match. Comment on this clone: The antigen is undetermined.

The sequence derives from a human donor who received an intestinal transplant. This sample comprised unstimulated CD4+ T cells sorted from spleen or lymph node cells, obtained before intestinal transplant. The chain uses TRBV6-5 and TRBJ1-2, with 8 nucleotides matching TRBD1. As DNA, the CDR3 is TGTGCCAGCAGTTACTCGCCAGGGGGCAACTATGGCTACACCTTC. Its protein is CASSYSPGGNYGYTF.